A single sample gave rise to the 22 T cell receptor beta chains below, sequenced in a study of blood T cell repertoires in COVID-19. Profiled with immunoSEQ multiplex PCR; TCRdb holds only in-frame clones, not every one. The sample has hundreds of thousands of clones; about 89% are singletons. Input material: peripheral blood. These receptors were collected from a woman aged 50 to 60 with COVID-19, enrolled during active disease.

The CDR3: CASSLQASLAKNIQYF. The CDR3 nucleotides are TGTGCCAGTAGTCTTCAGGCTTCCTTAGCCAAAAACATTCAGTACTTC. The rearrangement joins TRBV19 to TRBJ2-4; D ambiguous. The CDR3 contains 16 residues. The ends were cut back, 5 bases at V and 0 bases at J, with 14 bases in the middle. Per the germline V gene, CDR1 is LNHDA and CDR2 is SQIVND (reference sequence).

This clone has ten or more counts. The chain carries TRBV5-1 and TRBJ2-1; TRBD2 aligns across 9 bases. This CDR3 spans 15 amino acids. Germline V lookup: CDR1 SGHRS, CDR2 YFSETQ. Unmatched junction bases numbered 4, after V lost 2 bases and J lost 4 bases. CDR3 amino acids: CASSFAGGTYNEQFF. Here the CDR3 DNA reads TGCGCCAGCAGCTTCGCGGGAGGGACGTACAATGAGCAGTTCTTC.

V usage is TRBV30 and J usage is TRBJ1-4; no clear D. Looked up from germline, CDR1 is GTSNPN and CDR2 is SVGIG (reference sequence). V was cut by 4 bases and J by 4 bases, with 16 bases left in between. The CDR3 runs 15 residues. CDR3 bases: TGTGCCTGGATTGGGCAAGGTGGTTTTAATGAAAAACTGTTTTTT. Translating it yields CAWIGQGGFNEKLFF.

The chain employs TRBV30 and TRBJ2-1; the match to TRBD1 covers 7 bases. Germline CDR1 reads GTSNPN; CDR2 reads SVGIG (reference sequence). This CDR3 has 13 amino acids. V shed 5 bases and J 5 bases; nucleotides not matched to a gene: 6. The CDR3, as DNA: TGTGCCTGGGCGACAGGGATCGACAATGAGCAGTTCTTC. It translates to CAWATGIDNEQFF. The whole variable domain, remainder taken from reference TRBV30 and TRBJ2-1, is SQTIHQWPATLVQPVGSPLSLECTVEGTSNPNLYWYRQAAGRGLQLLFYSVGIGQISSEVPQNLSASRPQDRQFILSSKKLLLSDSGFYLCAWATGIDNEQFFGPGTRLTVL.

The V and J genes are TRBV6-5 and TRBJ1-2, with D perhaps TRBD1 (6 bases). This CDR3 spans 13 amino acids. Trimming took off 4 bases at V and 3 bases at J, with 9 bases between the two ends. Germline assignment: CDR1 MNHEY and CDR2 SVGAGI. The CDR3 DNA reads TGTGCCAGCAGTTTGGGACACTACTATGGCTACACCTTC. Its protein product is CASSLGHYYGYTF.

The chain employs TRBV29-1 and TRBJ1-1, with D unresolved. Between the trimmed V and J ends, which lost 0 bases and 10 bases, there was a span of 21 bases. The CDR3 is 15 residues long. Germline values: CDR1 SQVTM, CDR2 ANQGSEA. The CDR3 here is CSVEDLFTTAEGAFF. CDR3 nucleotides: TGCAGCGTTGAAGATCTGTTTACGACGGCTGAGGGAGCTTTCTTT.

This clone was found a few times. The CDR3 here is CASSLVAGPGELFF. CDR3 nucleotide sequence: TGCGCCAGCAGCTTGGTGGCGGGGCCCGGGGAGCTGTTTTTT. V usage is TRBV5-1 and J usage is TRBJ2-2; tentative D call: TRBD2 (6 bases). CDR1 and CDR2 from the germline V gene are SGHRS and YFSETQ. The CDR3 spans 14 residues. The ends were cut back, 0 bases at V and 6 bases at J, with 9 bases in the middle.

The J gene is TRBJ2-7, the V gene TRBV25-1; possibly TRBD2 for D (6 bases). V lost 6 bases and J lost 2, with 11 bases in between. The germline V gene encodes CDR1 MGHDK and CDR2 SYGVNS. This CDR3 spans 13 amino acids. For the CDR3, the DNA is TGTGCCAGCAGCAAGGGACTTACCTACGAGCAGTACTTC. It codes for CASSKGLTYEQYF.

The chain recombines TRBV7-9 with TRBJ1-4, with D tentatively TRBD1 (5 bases). The CDR3 has 14 residues. V lost 2 bases and J lost 8, with 12 bases in between. From germline, CDR1 is SEHNR and CDR2 FQNEAQ (reference sequence). The CDR3 region is CASSLSSTAEKLFF. The CDR3 bases are TGTGCCAGCAGCTTAAGCTCGACAGCCGAAAAACTGTTTTTT.

The chain is built from TRBV25-1 and TRBJ2-5, with D perhaps TRBD1 (6 bases). This CDR3 has 16 residues. Trimming cost V 3 bases and J 0 bases, with 14 bases left between them. CDR1 is MGHDK and CDR2 is SYGVNS in the germline V gene. Here the CDR3 reads CASSEPGHQYQETQYF. The CDR3 DNA follows: TGTGCCAGCAGTGAGCCGGGACACCAGTACCAAGAGACCCAGTACTTC.

The chain couples TRBV11-2 to TRBJ2-7; no clear D gene. Trimming shortened V by 1 base and J by 2 bases, and 12 bases separated the two germline ends. Germline CDR1 and CDR2: SGHAT and FQNNGV. The CDR3 is 15 residues long. The CDR3 sequence is CASSLGLERAYEQYF. In DNA, the CDR3 is TGTGCCAGCAGCTTAGGGCTGGAGCGAGCCTACGAGCAGTACTTC. The full variable domain, with the rest looked up from reference TRBV11-2 and TRBJ2-7, is EAGVAQSPRYKIIEKRQSVAFWCNPISGHATLYWYQQILGQGPKLLIQFQNNGVVDDSQLPKDRFSAERLKGVDSTLKIQPAKLEDSAVYLCASSLGLERAYEQYFGPGTRLTVT.

This rearrangement joins TRBV4-2 to TRBJ2-3; 8 bases map to TRBD1. Per germline, CDR1 LGHNA and CDR2 YNFKEQ. The J segment lost 1 base and the V segment lost 5 bases, leaving 17 bases of the junction unmatched. The CDR3 has 19 residues. The DNA for the CDR3 is TGTGCCAGCAGCGAAGGACAGGGCCTTTCTCCCGGGCGCACAGATACGCAGTATTTT. Its translation: CASSEGQGLSPGRTDTQYF.

This clone has a handful of counts. This rearrangement joins TRBV15 to TRBJ1-4; 10 bases are shared with TRBD1. The CDR3 runs 16 residues. Per germline, CDR1 LNHNV and CDR2 YYDKDF (reference sequence). V was pared by 5 bases and J by 6 bases, with 9 bases of the junction left unmatched. DNA for the CDR3: TGTGCCACCAGCCTAGAGCGGGGACAGGGGCATGAAAAACTGTTTTTT. Encoded protein: CATSLERGQGHEKLFF.

This chain joins TRBV28 and TRBJ1-5; 8 nucleotides line up with TRBD1. Germline V lookup: CDR1 MDHEN, CDR2 SYDVKM. CDR3 length: 16 residues. The junction had 6 bases not matched to a gene; V was cut back by 4 bases and J by 1 base. The CDR3 DNA follows: TGTGCCAGCAGTTACGGACAGGGTATCAGCAATCAGCCCCAGCATTTT. The encoded protein is CASSYGQGISNQPQHF.

The chain couples TRBV7-2 to TRBJ2-2; perhaps TRBD2 as D (5 bases). Germline CDR1 is SGHTA and CDR2 is FQGNSA. Trimming pared 5 bases from V and 8 bases from J, leaving 12 bases between. The CDR3 length is 13 residues. The CDR3 nucleotides are TGTGCCAGCAGCGACACTAGGTCAGGGGAGCTGTTTTTT. Amino acids: CASSDTRSGELFF.

This chain connects TRBV24-1 to TRBJ1-1; TRBD1 matches at 8 bases. The CDR3 sequence is 15 residues long. Germline V gene lookup returns CDR1 KGHDR and CDR2 SFDVKD. V trimming: 4 bases; J trimming: 1 base; junction bases outside the gene matches: 4. CDR3 nucleotides: TGTGCCACCAGTGACACCGGGACAGGGAACACTGAAGCTTTCTTT. Residues: CATSDTGTGNTEAFF.

This chain links TRBV7-2 with TRBJ2-1; 7 nucleotides match TRBD1. The V gene's germline CDR1 is SGHTA and CDR2 FQGNSA. This CDR3 is 13 amino acids long. J gave up 7 bases and V 3 bases, and 3 bases lay outside the gene matches. CDR3 amino acids: CASSFSRGNEQFF. DNA of the CDR3: TGTGCCAGCAGCTTCAGCAGGGGGAATGAGCAGTTCTTC.

The chain couples TRBV13 to TRBJ2-6; possibly TRBD2 for D (5 bases). Trimming stripped 2 bases from V and 0 bases from J, with 11 bases between. This CDR3 is built from 17 residues. Germline V lookup: CDR1 PRHDT, CDR2 FYEKMQ (reference sequence). The CDR3 sequence is CASSLRGRSSGANVLTF. For the CDR3, the DNA is TGTGCCAGCAGCTTACGGGGTAGAAGCTCTGGGGCCAACGTCCTGACTTTC.

The chain uses TRBV7-2 and TRBJ2-7; TRBD2 matches 9 bases. This CDR3 is built from 16 residues. J lost 4 bases, V lost 4 bases, and 11 bases had no gene match. The germline CDR1 and CDR2 sequences are SGHTA and FQGNSA. The CDR3 loop reads CASSSLVGGRAYEQYF. The CDR3 DNA follows: TGTGCCAGCAGCTCTCTTGTTGGCGGGAGGGCTTACGAGCAGTACTTC. The full variable domain, completed using reference TRBV7-2 and TRBJ2-7, is GAGVSQSPSNKVTEKGKDVELRCDPISGHTALYWYRQSLGQGLEFLIYFQGNSAPDKSGLPSDRFSAERTGGSVSTLTIQRTQQEDSAVYLCASSSLVGGRAYEQYFGPGTRLTVT.

The J gene is TRBJ2-3, the V gene TRBV2; the match to TRBD2 covers 7 bases. This CDR3 contains 15 residues. The germline V gene encodes CDR1 SNHLY and CDR2 FYNNEI. J was trimmed by 0 bases and V by 6 bases; bases with no gene match: 6. The CDR3 coding sequence is TGTGCCAGCAGGTTGCGGGAGTGGAGCACAGATACGCAGTATTTT. Amino acids: CASRLREWSTDTQYF. Drawing the rest from reference TRBV2 and TRBJ2-3, the complete variable domain is EPEVTQTPSHQVTQMGQEVILRCVPISNHLYFYWYRQILGQKVEFLVSFYNNEISEKSEIFDDQFSVERPDGSNFTLKIRSTKLEDSAMYFCASRLREWSTDTQYFGPGTRLTVL.

The V and J genes are TRBV7-7 and TRBJ2-5; D is undetermined. Germline V gene sequence: CDR1 SSHAT, CDR2 FNYEAQ (reference sequence). The germline V and J ends were trimmed by 5 bases and 2 bases, with 12 bases remaining between them. The length of the CDR3 is 14 residues. CDR3 DNA: TGTGCCAGCAGCCCTAGTGCGACTCAAGAGACCCAGTACTTC. This gives the protein CASSPSATQETQYF.

The count of this clone is one. The chain carries TRBV5-5 and TRBJ1-1; no firm D call. Trimming removed 0 bases at V and 3 bases at J, with 12 bases between. The CDR3 covers 15 residues. Germline V gene sequence: CDR1 SGHKS, CDR2 YYEKEE (reference sequence). CDR3 nucleotides: TGTGCCAGCAGCTTGGGCCGAAGAGGGTACACTGAAGCTTTCTTT. Its protein product is CASSLGRRGYTEAFF.